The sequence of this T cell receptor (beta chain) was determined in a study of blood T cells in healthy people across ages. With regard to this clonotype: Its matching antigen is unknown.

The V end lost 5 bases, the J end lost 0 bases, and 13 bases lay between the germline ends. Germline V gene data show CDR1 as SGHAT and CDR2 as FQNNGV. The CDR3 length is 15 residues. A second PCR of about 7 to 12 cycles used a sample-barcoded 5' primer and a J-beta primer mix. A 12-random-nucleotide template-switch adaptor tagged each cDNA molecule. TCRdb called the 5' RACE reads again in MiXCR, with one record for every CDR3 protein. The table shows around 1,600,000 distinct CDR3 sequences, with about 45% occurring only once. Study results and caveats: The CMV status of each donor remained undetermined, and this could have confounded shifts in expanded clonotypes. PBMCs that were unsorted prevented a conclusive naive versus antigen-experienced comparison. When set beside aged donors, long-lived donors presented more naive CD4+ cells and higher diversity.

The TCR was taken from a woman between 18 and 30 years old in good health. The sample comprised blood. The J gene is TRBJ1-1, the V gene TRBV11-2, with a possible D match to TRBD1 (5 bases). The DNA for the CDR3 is TGTGCCAGCAGCGCACTGACAGAGATGAACACTGAAGCTTTCTTT. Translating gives CASSALTEMNTEAFF.